This TCR beta chain appears in the sequencing data of a study of shared clonotypes between healthy human individuals. Study-wide results and limits: Naive CD4 clonotypes overlapped across a handful of donors at about 5%. Owing to a small donor count, the genetic and exposure-history diversity represented was limited.

CD45RO-negative, CCR7-positively selected cells formed the naive CD8 fraction, excluding terminally differentiated effector memory CD45RA+ cells. Concerning this clone itself: The antigen is undetermined.

Assay runs were performed at deep level. TCRdb keeps only in-frame clones here, not all; method: immunoSEQ multiplex PCR. The sample holds about 2.1 million clones; 85% to 95% are singletons and the top ten take approximately 1.7%. This CDR3 is built from 17 residues. Trimming pared 3 bases from V and 5 bases from J, leaving 22 bases between. Germline CDR1 is SGHAT and CDR2 is FQNNGV. Sequencing was carried out using naive CD8+ T cells from PBMCs. The chain recombines TRBV11-2 with TRBJ2-5, with D maybe TRBD2 (7 bases). The sequence came from a man aged 18 to 29 in good health. Some clones in this sample may be carry-over from other donors' samples. CDR3 in DNA: TGTGCCAGCAGCTTCTATGAAAGCGGGGACAAGGGGGAGACCCAGTACTTC. It encodes CASSFYESGDKGETQYF.